This T cell receptor beta chain was profiled in a study of response to subunit inactivated influenza vaccine. Study outcomes and limitations: The study's authors posited that every seasonal influenza vaccination enlists few new T cells.

The ends were cut back, 0 bases at V and 2 bases at J, with 14 bases in the middle. This CDR3 region has 16 residues. Germline V CDR1 and CDR2: MNHEY, SMNVEV (reference sequence). This clonotype was seen a few times. What it recognizes is unknown. Using its own MiXCR run on the RT-PCR reads, TCRdb lists one record per CDR3 protein. This table holds approximately 680,000 distinct CDR3 sequences, approximately 14% found once. The material was PBMCs from blood, obtained 11 to 12 days after vaccination. The chain uses TRBV27 and TRBJ2-7; weak D call: TRBD1 (6 bases). The sequence derives from a man in his forties or fifties who received an inactivated influenza vaccine. CDR3 in DNA: TGTGCCAGCAGTTTATCGCTGACAGGACTGACCTACGAGCAGTACTTC. As protein: CASSLSLTGLTYEQYF.